The rows below give T cell receptor beta chains drawn from one sample of a study of molecular identifiers for immune sequencing clone quantification. TCRdb analysed the PCR reads with MiXCR anew, one entry per CDR3 protein. The table records 460,000 or so distinct CDR3 sequences, 25% of them present only once. The sample was naive CD8+ T cells from blood, with Jurkat cell RNA spiked in. The receptor source for this set is a human donor in good health. Some libraries in this study had Jurkat cell RNA spiked in. The CDR3 runs from the conserved cysteine through the conserved F or W. D genes are given only for firm matches. The size field is filled for only some rows; it gives once, few, many or a size class.

once | TRBJ2-5 | TRBV6-2/TRBV6-3 | - | CASSYTSWPVGETQYF | TGTGCCAGCAGTTACACTAGCTGGCCCGTAGGAGAGACCCAGTACTTC
once | TRBJ2-3 | TRBV24-1 | TRBD1 | CATSEGQGALITDPQYF | TGTGCCACCAGTGAGGGACAGGGTGCCCTGATCACAGATCCGCAGTATTTT
- | TRBJ1-3 | TRBV5-4 | - | CASSRRDSSGNTIYF | TGTGCCAGCAGCCGACGGGATAGCTCTGGAAACACCATATATTTT
few | TRBJ2-7 | TRBV6-5 | - | CASSISGGGEQYF | TGTGCCAGCAGCATATCAGGAGGGGGCGAGCAGTACTTC
few | TRBJ2-5 | TRBV7-7 | - | CASSSGLETQYF | TGTGCTAGCAGCTCGGGGTTGGAGACCCAGTACTTC
few | TRBJ2-6 | TRBV11-2 | - | CASSLSGANGLTF | TGTGCCAGCAGCTTATCTGGGGCCAACGGCCTGACTTTC
many | TRBJ1-1 | TRBV4-1 | - | CASSHGQGVNTEAFF | TGCGCCAGCAGCCACGGCCAGGGAGTTAACACTGAAGCTTTCTTT
- | TRBJ2-5 | TRBV19 | - | CASSSSTRGSQETQYF | TGTGCCAGTAGTTCGTCAACGAGGGGGTCACAAGAGACCCAGTACTTC
few | TRBJ2-1 | TRBV7-9 | - | CASRRPPVNEQFF | TGTGCCAGCAGGAGGCCGCCGGTAAATGAGCAGTTCTTC
- | TRBJ2-7 | TRBV20-1 | TRBD1 | CSARETGSSYEQYF | TGCAGTGCTAGAGAGACAGGGAGCTCCTACGAGCAGTACTTC
many | TRBJ2-5 | TRBV6-5 | - | CASSYRGDQETQYF | TGTGCCAGCAGTTACCGGGGAGACCAAGAGACCCAGTACTTC
- | TRBJ2-1 | TRBV14 | - | CASSQEGLSSYNEQFF | TGTGCCAGCAGCCAGGAGGGACTTAGCTCCTACAATGAGCAGTTCTTC
- | TRBJ2-2 | TRBV7-9 | TRBD1 | CASGVSGGERELFF | TGTGCCAGCGGCGTTTCAGGGGGCGAAAGGGAGCTGTTTTTT
- | TRBJ1-5 | TRBV6-1 | - | CASRVRSNQPQHF | TGTGCCAGCAGGGTTCGTAGCAATCAGCCCCAGCATTTT
many | TRBJ2-7 | TRBV5-6 | - | CASSLGAGLYEQYF | TGTGCCAGCAGCTTGGGGGCAGGTCTCTACGAGCAGTACTTC
few | TRBJ1-1 | TRBV12-5 | - | CASGFGHNTEAFF | TGTGCTAGTGGTTTTGGCCATAACACTGAAGCTTTCTTT
many | TRBJ2-7 | TRBV14 | TRBD1 | CASSQRTGGYEQYF | TGTGCCAGCAGCCAGAGGACAGGGGGTTACGAGCAGTACTTC
- | TRBJ2-7 | TRBV29-1 | - | CSAVEGGEQYF | TGCAGCGCGGTAGAGGGTGGCGAGCAGTACTTC
- | TRBJ2-3 | TRBV24-1 | - | CATSEASLTDTQYF | TGTGCCACCAGTGAGGCCAGCCTCACAGATACGCAGTATTTT
many | TRBJ2-6 | TRBV7-3 | TRBD1 | CASSSQGGGANVLTF | TGTGCCAGCAGCTCCCAAGGGGGCGGGGCCAACGTCCTGACTTTC
few | TRBJ2-7 | TRBV6-2/TRBV6-3 | - | CASTLRTGAYEQYF | TGTGCCAGCACTCTAAGGACCGGGGCCTACGAGCAGTACTTC
few | TRBJ1-3 | TRBV13 | - | CASSQGAGNTIYF | TGTGCCAGCAGCCAGGGTGCTGGAAACACCATATATTTT
few | TRBJ2-7 | TRBV7-2 | - | CASSFLIPYEQYF | TGTGCCAGCAGCTTTCTCATCCCATACGAGCAGTACTTC
- | TRBJ1-1 | TRBV10-3 | - | CAISEGRTNTEAFF | TGTGCCATCAGTGAGGGGAGAACGAACACTGAAGCTTTCTTT
- | TRBJ1-3 | TRBV1 | - | CTSGQRTEGNTIYF | TGCACCAGCGGCCAACGGACGGAAGGAAACACCATATATTTT
many | TRBJ2-7 | TRBV11-2 | TRBD2 | CASNNGGLAYEQYF | TGTGCCAGCAACAATGGGGGACTAGCCTACGAGCAGTACTTC
- | TRBJ2-2 | TRBV7-9 | - | CVSSPPATSYGGELFF | TGTGTCAGCAGCCCTCCAGCTACTAGCTACGGCGGGGAGCTGTTTTTT
- | TRBJ2-7 | TRBV11-2 | TRBD1 | CASSLDGTVSHEQYF | TGTGCCAGCAGCTTAGATGGGACAGTTTCCCACGAGCAGTACTTC
- | TRBJ2-5 | TRBV11-2 | TRBD2 | CASSLEAGLETQYF | TGTGCCAGCAGCTTAGAAGCGGGGCTAGAGACCCAGTACTTC
- | TRBJ2-7 | TRBV7-9 | - | CAGSQGTLFSYEQYF | TGTGCCGGCAGCCAGGGGACACTATTCTCTTACGAGCAGTACTTC
- | TRBJ2-7 | TRBV30 | TRBD1 | CAWSPSPQGAYEQYF | TGTGCCTGGAGTCCTTCCCCGCAGGGGGCCTACGAGCAGTACTTC
few | TRBJ1-6 | TRBV4-3 | - | CASSQDNGPSSYNSPLHF | TGCGCCAGCAGCCAAGACAATGGGCCTAGCTCCTATAATTCACCCCTCCACTTT
many | TRBJ2-7 | TRBV20-1 | - | CSANRENSYEQYF | TGCAGTGCTAACCGGGAAAATTCCTACGAGCAGTACTTC
- | TRBJ2-5 | TRBV28 | - | CASSTDRWQEAQYF | TGTGCCAGCAGTACGGACAGATGGCAAGAGGCCCAGTACTTC
many | TRBJ2-3 | TRBV5-4 | TRBD2 | CASSQLAGDTDTQYF | TGTGCCAGCAGCCAATTAGCGGGAGATACAGATACGCAGTATTTT
many | TRBJ2-7 | TRBV13 | TRBD1 | CASSSRELDRVGDEQYF | TGTGCCAGCAGCTCAAGGGAACTAGACAGGGTCGGGGACGAGCAGTACTTC
- | TRBJ1-5 | TRBV19 | - | CASSIGQLGGQPQHF | TGTGCCAGTAGTATAGGACAGTTGGGGGGTCAGCCCCAGCATTTT
many | TRBJ2-5 | TRBV5-1 | - | CASSLEVGHQETQYF | TGCGCCAGCAGCTTGGAAGTTGGGCATCAAGAGACCCAGTACTTC
few | TRBJ1-2 | TRBV9 | TRBD1 | CASSGGTGDYGYTF | TGTGCCAGCAGCGGAGGGACAGGGGACTATGGCTACACCTTC
- | TRBJ2-2 | TRBV9 | TRBD2 | CASSERGLAENTGELFF | TGTGCCAGCAGTGAGAGGGGACTAGCGGAAAACACCGGGGAGCTGTTTTTT
many | TRBJ2-3 | TRBV9 | - | CASSVAPWTDTQYF | TGTGCCAGCAGCGTAGCTCCGTGGACAGATACGCAGTATTTT
few | TRBJ2-7 | TRBV19 | - | CASSIDRIGYEQYF | TGTGCCAGTAGTATAGATCGGATAGGGTACGAGCAGTACTTC
- | TRBJ2-1 | TRBV9 | TRBD1 | CASSVSGTGYNEQFF | TGTGCCAGCAGCGTCTCCGGGACAGGCTACAATGAGCAGTTCTTC
few | TRBJ2-1 | TRBV12-5 | - | CASGFFKGGEQFF | TGTGCTAGTGGTTTCTTTAAGGGAGGTGAGCAGTTCTTC
many | TRBJ2-3 | TRBV6-1 | - | CASSEFTGTSTDTQYF | TGTGCCAGCAGTGAATTTACAGGGACTAGCACAGATACGCAGTATTTT
many | TRBJ1-5 | TRBV7-6 | - | CASSSGFGNQPQHF | TGTGCCAGCAGCTCGGGGTTTGGCAATCAGCCCCAGCATTTT
few | TRBJ2-7 | TRBV20-1 | - | CSARNIGTSYEQYF | TGCAGTGCTAGAAATATCGGGACCTCCTACGAGCAGTACTTC